Listed below are T cell receptor beta chains from one sample, sequenced in a study of blood T cells in healthy people across ages. TCRdb reprocessed the 5' RACE reads via MiXCR and lists one record per CDR3 protein. The sample carries about 1,000,000 distinct CDR3 sequences, 40% to 55% recorded once. Sequencing was performed on blood. Receptors originate from a woman in her sixties in good health. Both conserved end residues are part of each CDR3. A D gene is named only where the DNA matches it firmly. Only some rows state a clone size, as once, few, many or a class for expanded clones.

v_call	j_call	d_call	clone_size	cdr3_nt	cdr3_aa
TRBV27	TRBJ2-1	.	few	TGTGCCAGCAGTTTATCGATAGCGGTAGTCTACAATGAGCAGTTCTTC	CASSLSIAVVYNEQFF
TRBV2	TRBJ2-7	.	.	TGTGCCAGCAGTGAATTGGGCCTACTCTCCTACGAGCAGTACTTC	CASSELGLLSYEQYF
TRBV11-1	TRBJ2-5	TRBD1	.	TGTGCCAGCAGCCCCGGGACAGGGGGACCGCAAGAGACCCAGTACTTC	CASSPGTGGPQETQYF
TRBV27	TRBJ1-5	.	.	TGCGCCAGCTCCCCGAGGGGGGTTCGAGGTCAGCCCCAGCATTTT	CASSPRGVRGQPQHF
TRBV9	TRBJ2-5	.	few	TGTGCCAGCAGCGTAGCGTTGGAACAAGAGACCCAGTACTTC	CASSVALEQETQYF
TRBV7-9	TRBJ2-7	TRBD2	.	TGTGCCAGCAGCTCCTTGGGCCTAGCGGGAGTTGGCGAGCAGTACTTC	CASSSLGLAGVGEQYF
TRBV15	TRBJ2-2	.	once	TGTGCCACCAGCAGAGCCGGCAGAGCCACCGGGGAGCTGTTTTTT	CATSRAGRATGELFF
TRBV20-1	TRBJ2-1	TRBD2	few	TGCAGTGCTAGAGATCTAAGCGGGAGAGTCAATGAGCAGTTCTTC	CSARDLSGRVNEQFF
TRBV7-2	TRBJ2-5	.	.	TGCGCCAGCAGCTGGGTAGTCCAAGAGACCCAGTACTTC	CASSWVVQETQYF
TRBV4-2	TRBJ2-2	.	.	TGTGCCAGCAGCCAAGATCAGAGTTACACCGGGGAGCTGTTTTTT	CASSQDQSYTGELFF
TRBV27	TRBJ2-1	.	.	TGTGCCAGCTCTCCAACTACAGGGATTTACAATGAGCAGTTCTTC	CASSPTTGIYNEQFF
TRBV7-3	TRBJ2-3	.	few	TGTGCCAGCAGCTTAGGGCCAAGTGGTACGCAGTATTTT	CASSLGPSGTQYF
TRBV13	TRBJ1-1	TRBD1	few	TGTGCCAGCAGCTTCGGGACAGGCAGCAACACTGAAGCTTTCTTT	CASSFGTGSNTEAFF
TRBV13	TRBJ2-7	.	.	TGTGCCAGCAGCTCCGAGGGACACCCCTCCTACGAGCAGTACTTC	CASSSEGHPSYEQYF
TRBV19	TRBJ2-1	.	.	TGTGCCACCTCTAACGGCCCTCAACTCAGCCGGGCCTACAATGAGCAGTTCTTC	CATSNGPQLSRAYNEQFF
TRBV15	TRBJ2-7	TRBD2	many	TGTGCCACCAGCAGAGATCTGAGCGGGAGTAAAAACGAGCAGTACTTC	CATSRDLSGSKNEQYF
TRBV14	TRBJ1-1	.	.	TGTGCCAGCAGCCAAAATCCCACGGGGTACACTGAAGCTTTCTTT	CASSQNPTGYTEAFF
TRBV5-1	TRBJ1-6	.	few	TGCGCCAGCAGCCCTATGACGGGTGAGGGTTCACCCCTCCACTTT	CASSPMTGEGSPLHF
TRBV6-6	TRBJ2-3	TRBD1	.	TGTGCCAGCAGTTACTCCCGGACAGGGGGCGCAGATACGCAGTATTTT	CASSYSRTGGADTQYF
TRBV6-5	TRBJ1-4	.	.	TGTGCCAGCAGTTACCGTAAGGGAGACAGTTATAATGAAAAACTGTTTTTT	CASSYRKGDSYNEKLFF
TRBV10-3	TRBJ2-7	TRBD1	.	TGTGCCATCAGGGGACAGGGAAACTACGAGCAGTACTTC	CAIRGQGNYEQYF
TRBV2	TRBJ2-1	.	.	TGTGCCAGCAGGGACCTGAGTTACAATGAGCAGTTCTTC	CASRDLSYNEQFF
TRBV4-1	TRBJ2-1	TRBD2	few	TGCGCCAGCAGCCTCCGACTAGCGGGAGGGGAAGGTGAGCAGTTCTTC	CASSLRLAGGEGEQFF
TRBV5-5	TRBJ1-1	.	.	TGTACCAGCAGGCCCTCGGGCAACACTGAAGCTTTCTTT	CTSRPSGNTEAFF
TRBV6-5	TRBJ2-7	.	.	TGTGCCAGCAGCGCAGCACCGACCTGCGAGCAGTACTTC	CASSAAPTCEQYF
TRBV13	TRBJ2-7	TRBD1	.	TGTGCCAGCAGCTCAGGACAGGGTATCAACGAGCAGTACTTC	CASSSGQGINEQYF
TRBV24-1	TRBJ2-1	.	.	TGTGCCACCAGTGCTTACGGCAGCCAAGGGGAGTTCTTC	CATSAYGSQGEFF
TRBV5-5	TRBJ2-1	.	few	TGTGCCAGCAGCTCTCCCACAGGGAGCTCCTACAATGAGCAGTTCTTC	CASSSPTGSSYNEQFF
TRBV28	TRBJ1-6	TRBD1	.	TGTGCCAGCAGTTCATCGGGACAGGGTTATTCACCCCTCCACTTT	CASSSSGQGYSPLHF
TRBV2	TRBJ2-7	TRBD2	.	TGTGCCAGCAGTAGACTAGCGGGAGGGAGCTCCTACGAGCAGTACTTC	CASSRLAGGSSYEQYF
TRBV27	TRBJ2-7	.	.	TGTGCCAGCAGTAACTCCAGACGGGGGTACGAGCAGTACTTC	CASSNSRRGYEQYF
TRBV27	TRBJ2-4	.	.	TGTGCCAGCAGTTTACTAGGAGAAAAAAACATTCAGTACTTC	CASSLLGEKNIQYF